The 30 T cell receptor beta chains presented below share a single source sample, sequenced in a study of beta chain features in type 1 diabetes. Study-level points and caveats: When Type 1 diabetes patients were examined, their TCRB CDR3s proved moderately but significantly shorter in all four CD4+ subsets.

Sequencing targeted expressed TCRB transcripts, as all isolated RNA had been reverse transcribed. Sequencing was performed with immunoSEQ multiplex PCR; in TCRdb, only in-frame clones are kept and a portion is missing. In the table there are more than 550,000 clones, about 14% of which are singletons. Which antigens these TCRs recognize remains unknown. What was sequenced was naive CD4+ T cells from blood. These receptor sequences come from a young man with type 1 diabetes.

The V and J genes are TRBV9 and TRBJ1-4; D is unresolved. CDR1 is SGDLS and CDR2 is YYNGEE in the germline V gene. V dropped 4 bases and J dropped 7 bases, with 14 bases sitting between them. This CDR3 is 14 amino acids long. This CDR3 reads CASSLGRRGEKLFF. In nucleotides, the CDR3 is TGTGCCAGCAGCCTAGGGAGGAGAGGTGAAAAACTGTTTTTT.

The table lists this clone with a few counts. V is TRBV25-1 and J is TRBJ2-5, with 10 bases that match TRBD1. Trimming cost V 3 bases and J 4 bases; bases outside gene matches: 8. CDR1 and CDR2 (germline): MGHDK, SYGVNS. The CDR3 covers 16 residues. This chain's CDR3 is CASSDPRDRGGETQYF. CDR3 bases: TGTGCCAGCAGTGACCCCCGGGACAGGGGAGGAGAGACCCAGTACTTC.

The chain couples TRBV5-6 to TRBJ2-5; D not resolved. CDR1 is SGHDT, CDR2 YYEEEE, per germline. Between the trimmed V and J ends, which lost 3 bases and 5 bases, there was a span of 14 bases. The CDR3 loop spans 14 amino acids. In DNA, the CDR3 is TGTGCCAGCAGCTCTGCCCCCACTGGGGAGACCCAGTACTTC. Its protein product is CASSSAPTGETQYF. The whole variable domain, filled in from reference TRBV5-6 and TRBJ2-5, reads DAGVTQSPTHLIKTRGQQVTLRCSPKSGHDTVSWYQQALGQGPQFIFQYYEEEERQRGNFPDRFSGHQFPNYSSELNVNALLLGDSALYLCASSSAPTGETQYFGPGTRLLVL.

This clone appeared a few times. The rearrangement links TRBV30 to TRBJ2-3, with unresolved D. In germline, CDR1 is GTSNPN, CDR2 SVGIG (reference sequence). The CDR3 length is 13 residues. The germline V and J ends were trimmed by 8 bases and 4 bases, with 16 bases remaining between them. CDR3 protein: CARRATGADTQYF. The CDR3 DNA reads TGTGCCCGCCGGGCCACTGGGGCAGATACGCAGTATTTT.

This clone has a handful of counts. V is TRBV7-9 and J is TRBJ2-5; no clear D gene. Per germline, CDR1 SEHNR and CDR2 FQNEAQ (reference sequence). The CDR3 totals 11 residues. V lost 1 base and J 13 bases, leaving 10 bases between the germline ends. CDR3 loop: CASSLVGPAYF. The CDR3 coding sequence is TGTGCCAGCAGCTTAGTTGGCCCAGCGTACTTC.

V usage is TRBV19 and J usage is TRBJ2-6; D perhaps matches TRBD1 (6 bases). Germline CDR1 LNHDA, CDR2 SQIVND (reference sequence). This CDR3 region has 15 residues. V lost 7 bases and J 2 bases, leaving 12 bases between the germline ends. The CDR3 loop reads CASTFTGTGANVLTF. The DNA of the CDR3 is TGTGCCAGTACCTTTACAGGGACTGGGGCCAACGTCCTGACTTTC.

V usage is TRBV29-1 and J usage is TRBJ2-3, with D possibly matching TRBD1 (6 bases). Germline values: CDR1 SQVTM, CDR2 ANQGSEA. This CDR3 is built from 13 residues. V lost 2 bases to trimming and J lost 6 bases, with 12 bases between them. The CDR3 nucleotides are TGCAGCGTTGAACTGGGGGCGGTTGATACGCAGTATTTT. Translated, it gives CSVELGAVDTQYF.

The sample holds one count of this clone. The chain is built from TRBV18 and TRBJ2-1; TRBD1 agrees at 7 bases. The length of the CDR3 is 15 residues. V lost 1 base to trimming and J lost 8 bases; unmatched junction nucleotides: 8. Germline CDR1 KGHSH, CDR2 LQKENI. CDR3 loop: CASSPRQGTGDEQFF. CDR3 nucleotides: TGTGCCAGCTCACCACGACAGGGCACGGGTGATGAGCAGTTCTTC.

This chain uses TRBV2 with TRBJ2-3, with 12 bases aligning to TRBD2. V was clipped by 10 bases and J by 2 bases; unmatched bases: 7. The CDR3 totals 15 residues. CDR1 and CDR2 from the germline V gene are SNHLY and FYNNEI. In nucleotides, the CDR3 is TGTGCCACCCGACTAGCGGGAGCTAACACAGATACGCAGTATTTT. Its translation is CATRLAGANTDTQYF.

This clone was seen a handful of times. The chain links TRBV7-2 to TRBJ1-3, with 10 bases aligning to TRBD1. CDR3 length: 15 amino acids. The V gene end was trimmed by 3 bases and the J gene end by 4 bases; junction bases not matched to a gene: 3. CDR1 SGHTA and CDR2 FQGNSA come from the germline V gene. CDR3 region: CASSFRTGGGNTIYF. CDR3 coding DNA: TGTGCCAGCAGCTTCAGGACAGGGGGAGGAAACACCATATATTTT.

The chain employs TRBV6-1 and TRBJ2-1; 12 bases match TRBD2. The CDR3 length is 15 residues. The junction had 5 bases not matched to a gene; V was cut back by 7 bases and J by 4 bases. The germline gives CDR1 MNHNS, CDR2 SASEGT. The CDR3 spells CASIDGLAGYNEQFF. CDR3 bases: TGTGCCAGCATCGATGGACTAGCGGGGTACAATGAGCAGTTCTTC.

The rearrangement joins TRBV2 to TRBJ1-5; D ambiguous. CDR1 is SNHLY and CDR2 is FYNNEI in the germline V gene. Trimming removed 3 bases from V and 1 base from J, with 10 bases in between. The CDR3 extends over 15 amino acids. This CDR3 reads CASSEGLWSNQPQHF. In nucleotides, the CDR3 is TGTGCCAGCAGTGAGGGGTTATGGAGCAATCAGCCCCAGCATTTT.

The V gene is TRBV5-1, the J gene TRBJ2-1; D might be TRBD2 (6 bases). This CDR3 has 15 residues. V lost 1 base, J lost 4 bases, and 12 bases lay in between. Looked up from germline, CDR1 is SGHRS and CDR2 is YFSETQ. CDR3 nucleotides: TGCGCCAGCAGCTTGACGGCTAGCGAGTACAATGAGCAGTTCTTC. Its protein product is CASSLTASEYNEQFF.

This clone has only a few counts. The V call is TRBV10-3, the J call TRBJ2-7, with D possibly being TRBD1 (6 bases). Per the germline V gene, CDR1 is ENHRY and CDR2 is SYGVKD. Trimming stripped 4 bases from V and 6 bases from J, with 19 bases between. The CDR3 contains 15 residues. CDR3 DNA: TGTGCCATCAGTGGGCCCGGGACAAGGTCGGGCGAGCAGTACTTC. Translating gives CAISGPGTRSGEQYF.

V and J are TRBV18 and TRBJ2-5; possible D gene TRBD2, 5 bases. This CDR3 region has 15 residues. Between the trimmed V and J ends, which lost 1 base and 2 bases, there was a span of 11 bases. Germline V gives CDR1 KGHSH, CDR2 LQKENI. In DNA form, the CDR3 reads TGTGCCAGCTCACCACAGACGGGCGGGCAAGAGACCCAGTACTTC. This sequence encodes CASSPQTGGQETQYF. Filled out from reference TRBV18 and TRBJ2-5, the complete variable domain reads NAGVMQNPRHLVRRRGQEARLRCSPMKGHSHVYWYRQLPEEGLKFMVYLQKENIIDESGMPKERFSAEFPKEGPSILRIQQVVRGDSAAYFCASSPQTGGQETQYFGPGTRLLVL.

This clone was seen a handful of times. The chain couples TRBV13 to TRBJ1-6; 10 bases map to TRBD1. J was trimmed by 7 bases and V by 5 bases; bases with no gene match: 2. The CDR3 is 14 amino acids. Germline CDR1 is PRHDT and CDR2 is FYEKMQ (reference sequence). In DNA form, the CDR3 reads TGTGCCAGCAGCCCGGGACAGGGGAATTCACCCCTCCACTTT. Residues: CASSPGQGNSPLHF. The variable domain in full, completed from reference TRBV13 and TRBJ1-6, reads AAGVIQSPRHLIKEKRETATLKCYPIPRHDTVYWYQQGPGQDPQFLISFYEKMQSDKGSIPDRFSAQQFSDYHSELNMSSLELGDSALYFCASSPGQGNSPLHFGNGTRLTVT.

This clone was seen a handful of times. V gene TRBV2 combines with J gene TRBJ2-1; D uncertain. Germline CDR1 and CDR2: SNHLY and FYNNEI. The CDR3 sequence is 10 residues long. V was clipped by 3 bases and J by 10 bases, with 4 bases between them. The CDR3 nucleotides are TGTGCCAGCAGTGATGGAGAGCAGTTCTTC. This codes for CASSDGEQFF.

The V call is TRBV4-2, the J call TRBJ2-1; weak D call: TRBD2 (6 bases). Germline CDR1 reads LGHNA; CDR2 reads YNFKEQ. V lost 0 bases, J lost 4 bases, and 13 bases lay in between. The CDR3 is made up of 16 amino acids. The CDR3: CASSQDWSGLYNEQFF. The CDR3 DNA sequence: TGTGCCAGCAGCCAAGATTGGAGCGGACTATACAATGAGCAGTTCTTC.

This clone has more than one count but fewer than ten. The CDR3 DNA follows: TGCGCCAGCAGAGAGGGGGCTGGGGCCAACGTCCTGACTTTC. It codes for CASREGAGANVLTF. The rearrangement uses TRBV4-3 and TRBJ2-6, with D possibly matching TRBD1 (6 bases). V dropped 6 bases and J dropped 2 bases, with 8 bases sitting between them. The germline gives CDR1 LGHNA, CDR2 YSLEER. This CDR3 has 14 residues.

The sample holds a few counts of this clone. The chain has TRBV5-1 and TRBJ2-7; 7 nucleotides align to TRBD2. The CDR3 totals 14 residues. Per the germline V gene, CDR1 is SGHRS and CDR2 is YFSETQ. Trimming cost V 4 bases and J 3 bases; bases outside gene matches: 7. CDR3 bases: TGCGCCAGCAGCCCGGGGGGACTGATCTACGAGCAGTACTTC. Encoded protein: CASSPGGLIYEQYF.

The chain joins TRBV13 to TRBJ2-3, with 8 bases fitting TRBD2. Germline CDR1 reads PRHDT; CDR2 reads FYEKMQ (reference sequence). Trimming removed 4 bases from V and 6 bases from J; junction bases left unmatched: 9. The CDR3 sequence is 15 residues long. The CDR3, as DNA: TGTGCCAGCAGCTCCGCGCCAGCGGGAGAGGATACGCAGTATTTT. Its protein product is CASSSAPAGEDTQYF.

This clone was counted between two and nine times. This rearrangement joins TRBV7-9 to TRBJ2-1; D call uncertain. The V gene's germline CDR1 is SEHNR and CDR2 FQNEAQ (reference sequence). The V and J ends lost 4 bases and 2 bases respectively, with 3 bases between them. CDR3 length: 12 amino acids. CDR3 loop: CASSYPYNEQFF. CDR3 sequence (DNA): TGTGCCAGCAGCTACCCCTACAATGAGCAGTTCTTC.

The CDR3 loop reads CAWILAGGPAGELFF. The DNA for the CDR3 is TGTGCCTGGATCCTAGCGGGGGGGCCCGCCGGGGAGCTGTTTTTT. The V gene is TRBV30, the J gene TRBJ2-2, with 12 bases aligning to TRBD2. Germline V gives CDR1 GTSNPN, CDR2 SVGIG (reference sequence). J lost 6 bases, V lost 4 bases, and 6 bases had no gene match. The CDR3 has 15 amino acids.

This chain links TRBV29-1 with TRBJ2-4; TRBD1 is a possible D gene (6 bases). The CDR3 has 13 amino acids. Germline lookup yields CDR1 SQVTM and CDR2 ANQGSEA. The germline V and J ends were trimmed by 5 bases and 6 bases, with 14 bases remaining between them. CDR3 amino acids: CSVSDRVLNIQYF. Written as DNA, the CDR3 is TGCAGCGTTTCGGACAGAGTCCTAAACATTCAGTACTTC.

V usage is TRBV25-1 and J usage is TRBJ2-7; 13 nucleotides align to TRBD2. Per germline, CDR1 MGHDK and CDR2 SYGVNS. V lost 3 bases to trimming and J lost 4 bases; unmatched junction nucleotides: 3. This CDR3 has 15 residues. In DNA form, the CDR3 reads TGTGCCAGCAGTGAGTCGACTAGCGGGAGGTACGAGCAGTACTTC. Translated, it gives CASSESTSGRYEQYF.

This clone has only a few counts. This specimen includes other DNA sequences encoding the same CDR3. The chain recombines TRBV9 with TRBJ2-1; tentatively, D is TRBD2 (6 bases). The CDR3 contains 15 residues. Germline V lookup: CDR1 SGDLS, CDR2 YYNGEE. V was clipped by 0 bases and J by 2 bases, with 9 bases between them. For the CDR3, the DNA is TGTGCCAGCAGCGTAGGTTCGGGGGCCTACAATGAGCAGTTCTTC. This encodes CASSVGSGAYNEQFF.

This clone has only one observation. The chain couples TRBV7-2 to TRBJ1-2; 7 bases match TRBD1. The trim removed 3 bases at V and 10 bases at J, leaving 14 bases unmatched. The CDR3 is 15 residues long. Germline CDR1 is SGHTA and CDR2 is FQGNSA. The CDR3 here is CASSLTGMRKVDYTF. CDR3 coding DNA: TGTGCCAGCAGCTTGACAGGGATGCGGAAGGTAGACTACACCTTC.

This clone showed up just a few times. CDR3 nucleotides: TGTGCCAGCCTCTACTACACCATCGGCTACGAGCAGTACTTC. Protein product: CASLYYTIGYEQYF. V usage is TRBV6-5 and J usage is TRBJ2-7; D is undetermined. Trimming stripped 8 bases from V and 3 bases from J, with 17 bases between. The CDR3 is made up of 14 amino acids. Germline values: CDR1 MNHEY, CDR2 SVGAGI.

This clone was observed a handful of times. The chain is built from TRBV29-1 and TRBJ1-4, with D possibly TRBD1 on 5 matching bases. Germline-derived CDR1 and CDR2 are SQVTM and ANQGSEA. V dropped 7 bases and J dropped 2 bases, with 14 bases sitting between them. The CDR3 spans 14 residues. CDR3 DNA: TGCAGCGCCACACGCGGGGCCACTAATGAAAAACTGTTTTTT. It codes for CSATRGATNEKLFF.

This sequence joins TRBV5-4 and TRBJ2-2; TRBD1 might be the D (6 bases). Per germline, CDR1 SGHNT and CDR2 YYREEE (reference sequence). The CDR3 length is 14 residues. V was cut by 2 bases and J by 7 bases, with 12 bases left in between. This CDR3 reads CASSLQGTGGELFF. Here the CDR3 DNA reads TGTGCCAGCAGCTTACAGGGAACGGGCGGGGAGCTGTTTTTT.